Given below is one TCR beta chain in context. A single base is all that separates this from a far larger clone, so a read error is likely. Germline loops: CDR1 SEHNR, CDR2 FQNEAQ (reference sequence). CDR3 length: 11 residues. V lost 4 bases and J 3 bases, leaving 3 bases between the germline ends. This sample was included in a study of blood T cell repertoires in COVID-19. Study-wide context: Among Cohort 3 donors, those recovered had two negative PCRs, clearance, or symptom resolution. Both acute and convalescent COVID-19 samples were obtained from the United States, Italy and Spain. Sources were T cells, B-cell-depleted T cells, or PBMCs; the material itself was cDNA or gDNA.

Profiled with immunoSEQ multiplex PCR; TCRdb holds only in-frame clones, not every one. This table has about 200,000 clones, around 87% appearing once. The chain links TRBV7-9 to TRBJ2-5, with no clear D. The sequencing sample was made of PBMCs or T cells enriched from blood (not recorded which). This clonotype was sampled from a woman aged 40 to 50 in a cohort exposed to, infected with or recovered from COVID-19 (not recorded which). In DNA form, the CDR3 reads TGTGCCAGCAGCTCAAAAGAGACCCAGTACTTC. Residues: CASSSKETQYF.